This T cell receptor (beta chain) was captured by sequencing in a study of OX40 agonist ivuxolimab in advanced cancers. Study context: In this cohort, patients received ivuxolimab, an agonistic anti-OX40 (CD134) antibody.

Broader study findings: The study found among the lowest clonal expansion in partial responders at 0.1-3.0 mg/kg.

V was cut by 7 bases and J by 1 base, with 8 bases left in between. CDR3 length: 12 amino acids. From germline, CDR1 is SGHNT and CDR2 YYREEE (reference sequence). A remark on this clone: Its antigen is not known.

The timepoints at which blood was sampled were baseline, cycle 4 day 1, and cycle 7 day 1. Sequencing was performed with immunoSEQ multiplex PCR; in TCRdb, only in-frame clones are kept and a portion is missing. The data contain about 26,000 clones, about nine tenths of them singletons. The chain employs TRBV5-4 and TRBJ1-1, with D unclear. The receptor was isolated from an adult with an advanced solid tumor such as melanoma, head and neck, liver or kidney cancer. The input for sequencing was CD4+ or CD8+ T cells sorted from blood, taken in a trial of the OX40 agonist ivuxolimab. DNA of the CDR3: TGTGCCAGCCGGGCAGGGAACACTGAAGCTTTCTTT. It yields the protein CASRAGNTEAFF.